This TCR beta chain comes out of a study of graft-versus-host responses after intestinal transplantation. About the research overall: Induction with anti-thymocyte globulin, then tacrolimus and steroids for around three years, was given to all recipients. Whole-study findings and limits: High graft-versus-host to host-versus-graft T cell clonal ratios marked allografts of patients with graft-donor macrochimerism. Maximum circulating GvH clone levels tracked with early post-transplant HvG decreases.

Sequencing was performed with immunoSEQ multiplex PCR; in TCRdb, only in-frame clones are kept and a portion is missing. This sample has 90,000 to 130,000 clones, with 93% found just once. With regard to this clone: Antigen unknown.

V was trimmed by 4 bases and J by 1 base, leaving 6 bases between them. There are 13 residues in the CDR3. V and J are TRBV23-1 and TRBJ2-3; D perhaps matches TRBD1 (5 bases). TRBV23-1 is marked as an open reading frame, function uncertain. This specimen consisted of unstimulated CD8+ T cells sorted from spleen or lymph node cells, obtained before intestinal transplant. The clonotype comes from a human donor who received an intestinal transplant. Here the CDR3 DNA reads TGCGCCAGCAGTCCGACAGGCACAGATACGCAGTATTTT. Translation gives CASSPTGTDTQYF.